This TCR beta chain originates from a study of tumor and adjacent non-tumor tissue in lung cancer. No cell sorting was done before RNA was extracted from the tissue. Newly diagnosed lung cancer patients had thoracic surgery in China, August–November 2014, without prior chemotherapy. TCRbeta libraries were built with three rounds of nested PCR, modified from ARM-PCR. One entry per CDR3 protein, called by TCRdb with MiXCR from the multiplex PCR reads. Altogether approximately 150,000 distinct CDR3 sequences are present, approximately 72% being singletons, with the ten largest covering 15% to 20%. This clonotype is medium-sized within its sample. The sample comprised lung tumor tissue. This receptor was identified in a man between 60 and 75 years old with small cell lung cancer.

For the CDR3, the DNA is TGTGCCAGCAGCTTAGGGGTGGCCGGGGAGCTGTTTTTT. Protein: CASSLGVAGELFF. V gene TRBV11-2 combines with J gene TRBJ2-2, with D unresolved. Trimming removed 1 base from V and 6 bases from J, with 6 bases in between. This CDR3 has 13 amino acids. Germline assignment: CDR1 SGHAT and CDR2 FQNNGV.